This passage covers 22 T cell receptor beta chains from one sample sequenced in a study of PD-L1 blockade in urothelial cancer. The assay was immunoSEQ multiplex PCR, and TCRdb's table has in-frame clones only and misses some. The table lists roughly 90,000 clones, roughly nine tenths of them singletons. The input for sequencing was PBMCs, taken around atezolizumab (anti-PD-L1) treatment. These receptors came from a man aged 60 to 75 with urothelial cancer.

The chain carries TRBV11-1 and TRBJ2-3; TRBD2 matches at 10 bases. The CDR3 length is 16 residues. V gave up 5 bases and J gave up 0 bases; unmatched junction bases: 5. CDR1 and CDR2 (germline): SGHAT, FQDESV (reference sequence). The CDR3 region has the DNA TGTGCCAGCAGCACCGGACTAGCGGCTAGCACAGATACGCAGTATTTT. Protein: CASSTGLAASTDTQYF.

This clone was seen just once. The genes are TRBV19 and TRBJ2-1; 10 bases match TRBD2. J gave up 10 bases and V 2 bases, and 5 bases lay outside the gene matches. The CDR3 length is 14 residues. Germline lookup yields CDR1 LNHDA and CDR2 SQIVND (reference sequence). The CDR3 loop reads CASSILAGEEEQFF. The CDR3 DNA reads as TGTGCCAGTAGTATACTAGCGGGAGAGGAAGAGCAGTTCTTC.

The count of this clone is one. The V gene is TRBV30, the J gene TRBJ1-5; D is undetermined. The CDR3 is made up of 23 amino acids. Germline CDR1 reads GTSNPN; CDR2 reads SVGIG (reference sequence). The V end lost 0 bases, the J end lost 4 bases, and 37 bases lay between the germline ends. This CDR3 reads CAWSVGLKNHLGPRPKQNQPQHF. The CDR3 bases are TGTGCCTGGAGTGTCGGATTAAAAAATCACCTTGGTCCTAGACCCAAACAAAATCAGCCCCAGCATTTT.

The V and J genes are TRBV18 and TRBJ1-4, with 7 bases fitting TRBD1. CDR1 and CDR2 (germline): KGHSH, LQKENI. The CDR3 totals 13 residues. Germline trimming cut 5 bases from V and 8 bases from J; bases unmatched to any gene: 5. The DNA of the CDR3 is TGTGCCAGCTCAAACAGGGGAAAGGAAAAACTGTTTTTT. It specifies CASSNRGKEKLFF.

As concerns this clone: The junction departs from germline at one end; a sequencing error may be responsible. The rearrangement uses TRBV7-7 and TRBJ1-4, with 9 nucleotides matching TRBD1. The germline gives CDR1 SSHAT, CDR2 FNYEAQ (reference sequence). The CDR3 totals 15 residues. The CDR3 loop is CASSTYRGPGEKLFF. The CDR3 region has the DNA TGTGCTAGCAGCACCTACAGGGGGCCGGGGGAAAAACTGTTTTTT.

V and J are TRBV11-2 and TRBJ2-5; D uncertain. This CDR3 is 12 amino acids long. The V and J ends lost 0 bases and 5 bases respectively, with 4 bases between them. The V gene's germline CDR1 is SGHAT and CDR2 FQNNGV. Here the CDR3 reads CASSLDSETQYF. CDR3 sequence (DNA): TGTGCCAGCAGCTTAGATTCGGAGACCCAGTACTTC.

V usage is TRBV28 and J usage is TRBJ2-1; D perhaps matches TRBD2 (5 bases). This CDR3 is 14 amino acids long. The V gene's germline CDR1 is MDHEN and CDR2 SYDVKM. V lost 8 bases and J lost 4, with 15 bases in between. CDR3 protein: CASRLGSAYNEQFF. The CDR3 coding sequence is TGTGCCAGCCGCCTGGGGAGCGCTTACAATGAGCAGTTCTTC.

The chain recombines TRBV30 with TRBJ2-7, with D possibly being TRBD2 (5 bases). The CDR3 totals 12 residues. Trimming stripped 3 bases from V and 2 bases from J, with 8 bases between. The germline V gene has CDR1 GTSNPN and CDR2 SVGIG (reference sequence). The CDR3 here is CAWSPGAYEQYF. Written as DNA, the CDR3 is TGTGCCTGGAGCCCCGGGGCCTACGAGCAGTACTTC.

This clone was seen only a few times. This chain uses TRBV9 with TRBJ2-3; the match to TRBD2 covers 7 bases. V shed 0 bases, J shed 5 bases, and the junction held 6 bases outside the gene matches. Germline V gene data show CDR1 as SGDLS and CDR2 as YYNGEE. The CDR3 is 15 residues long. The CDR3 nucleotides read TGTGCCAGCAGCGTAGGCCCTAGCGGCCAAGATACGCAGTATTTT. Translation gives CASSVGPSGQDTQYF.

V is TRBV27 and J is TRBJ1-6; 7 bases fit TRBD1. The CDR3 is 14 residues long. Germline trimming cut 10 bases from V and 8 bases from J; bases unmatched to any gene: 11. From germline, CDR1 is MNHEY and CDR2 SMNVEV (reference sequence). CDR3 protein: CATSGTAPYSPLHF. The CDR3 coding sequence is TGTGCCACCTCGGGGACAGCCCCTTATTCACCCCTCCACTTT.

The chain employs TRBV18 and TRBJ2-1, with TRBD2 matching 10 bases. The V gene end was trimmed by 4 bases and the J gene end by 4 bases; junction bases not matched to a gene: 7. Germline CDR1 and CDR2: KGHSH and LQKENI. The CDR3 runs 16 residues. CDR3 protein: CASSQSRTSGYNEQFF. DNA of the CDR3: TGTGCCAGCTCACAGAGCCGGACTAGCGGATACAATGAGCAGTTCTTC.

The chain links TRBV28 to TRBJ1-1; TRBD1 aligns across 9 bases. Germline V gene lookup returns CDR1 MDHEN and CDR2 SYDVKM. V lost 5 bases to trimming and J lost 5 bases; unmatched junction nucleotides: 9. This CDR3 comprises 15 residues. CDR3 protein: CASSSTGGLGTEAFF. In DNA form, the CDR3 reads TGTGCCAGCAGTAGTACAGGGGGCCTGGGGACTGAAGCTTTCTTT. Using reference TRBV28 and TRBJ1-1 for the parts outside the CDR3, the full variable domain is DVKVTQSSRYLVKRTGEKVFLECVQDMDHENMFWYRQDPGLGLRLIYFSYDVKMKEKGDIPEGYSVSREKKERFSLILESASTNQTSMYLCASSSTGGLGTEAFFGQGTRLTVV.

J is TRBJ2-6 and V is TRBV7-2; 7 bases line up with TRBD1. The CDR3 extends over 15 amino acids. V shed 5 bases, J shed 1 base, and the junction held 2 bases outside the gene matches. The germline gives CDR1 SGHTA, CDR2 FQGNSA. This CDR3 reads CASSPQGSGANVLTF. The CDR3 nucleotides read TGTGCCAGCAGCCCACAGGGGTCTGGGGCCAACGTCCTGACTTTC.

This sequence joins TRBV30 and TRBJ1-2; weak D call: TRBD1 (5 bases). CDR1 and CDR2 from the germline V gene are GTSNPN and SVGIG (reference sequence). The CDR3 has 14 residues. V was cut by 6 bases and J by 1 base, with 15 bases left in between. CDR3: CACIQASLNYGYTF. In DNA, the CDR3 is TGTGCCTGTATACAGGCCAGCCTTAACTATGGCTACACCTTC. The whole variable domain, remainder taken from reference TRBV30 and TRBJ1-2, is SQTIHQWPATLVQPVGSPLSLECTVEGTSNPNLYWYRQAAGRGLQLLFYSVGIGQISSEVPQNLSASRPQDRQFILSSKKLLLSDSGFYLCACIQASLNYGYTFGSGTRLTVV.

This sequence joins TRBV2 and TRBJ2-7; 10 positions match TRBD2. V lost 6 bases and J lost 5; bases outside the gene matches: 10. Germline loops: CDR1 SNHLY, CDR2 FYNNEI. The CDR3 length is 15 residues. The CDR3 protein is CASSPMGLASDEQYF. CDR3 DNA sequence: TGTGCCAGCAGCCCAATGGGACTAGCGAGCGACGAGCAGTACTTC.

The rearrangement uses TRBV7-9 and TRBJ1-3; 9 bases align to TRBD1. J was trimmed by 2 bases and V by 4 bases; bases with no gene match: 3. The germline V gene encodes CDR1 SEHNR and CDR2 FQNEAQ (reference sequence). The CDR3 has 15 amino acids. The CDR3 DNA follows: TGTGCCAGCAGCTACACAGGGGGCGCTGGAAACACCATATATTTT. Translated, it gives CASSYTGGAGNTIYF.

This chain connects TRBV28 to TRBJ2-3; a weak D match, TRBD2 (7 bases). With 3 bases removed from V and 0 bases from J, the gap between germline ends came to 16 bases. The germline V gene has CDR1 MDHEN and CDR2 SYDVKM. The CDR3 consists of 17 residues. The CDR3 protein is CASSLAGAGKSTDTQYF. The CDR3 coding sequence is TGTGCCAGCAGTTTGGCGGGGGCAGGGAAGAGCACAGATACGCAGTATTTT.

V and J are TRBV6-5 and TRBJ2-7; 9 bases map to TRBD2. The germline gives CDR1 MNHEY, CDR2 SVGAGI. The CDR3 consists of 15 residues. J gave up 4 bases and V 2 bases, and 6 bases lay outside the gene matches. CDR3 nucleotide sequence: TGTGCCAGCAGTTACAGGCGGGAGGGCGGGTACGAGCAGTACTTC. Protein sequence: CASSYRREGGYEQYF.

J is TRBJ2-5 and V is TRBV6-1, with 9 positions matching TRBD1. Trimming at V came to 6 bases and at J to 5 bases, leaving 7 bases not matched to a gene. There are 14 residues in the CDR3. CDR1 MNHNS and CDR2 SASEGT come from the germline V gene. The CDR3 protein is CASSTGGVGETQYF. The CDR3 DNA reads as TGTGCCAGCAGCACAGGGGGCGTAGGGGAGACCCAGTACTTC.

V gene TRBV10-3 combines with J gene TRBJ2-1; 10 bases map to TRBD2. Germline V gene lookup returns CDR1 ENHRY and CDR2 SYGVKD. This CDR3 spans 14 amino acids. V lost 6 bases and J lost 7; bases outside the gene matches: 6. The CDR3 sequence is CAIRLAGGRNEQFF. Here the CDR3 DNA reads TGTGCCATCAGATTAGCGGGAGGTAGGAATGAGCAGTTCTTC.

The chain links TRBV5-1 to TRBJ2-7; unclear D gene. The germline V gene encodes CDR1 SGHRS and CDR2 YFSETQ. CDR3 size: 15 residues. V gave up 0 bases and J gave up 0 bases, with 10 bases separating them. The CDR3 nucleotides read TGCGCCAGCAGCTTGGAACCGGGTAGCTCCTACGAGCAGTACTTC. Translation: CASSLEPGSSYEQYF. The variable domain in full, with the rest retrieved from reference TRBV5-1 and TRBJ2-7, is KAGVTQTPRYLIKTRGQQVTLSCSPISGHRSVSWYQQTPGQGLQFLFEYFSETQRNKGNFPGRFSGRQFSNSRSEMNVSTLELGDSALYLCASSLEPGSSYEQYFGPGTRLTVT.

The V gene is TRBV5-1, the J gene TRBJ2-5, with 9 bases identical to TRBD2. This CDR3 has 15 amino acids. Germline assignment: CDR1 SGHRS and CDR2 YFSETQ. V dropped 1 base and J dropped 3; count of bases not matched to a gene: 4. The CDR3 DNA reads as TGCGCCAGCAGCTTGCTAGCGGGGAAGAAAGAGACCCAGTACTTC. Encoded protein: CASSLLAGKKETQYF.